This T cell receptor (beta chain) was captured in a study of shared clonotypes between healthy human individuals. CD45RO negativity and positive selection for CCR7 defined naive CD8 cells, a population that excluded terminally differentiated effector memory CD45RA+ cells. About this clone itself: Its cognate antigen is unknown.

Germline V gene lookup returns CDR1 SGHVS and CDR2 FNYEAQ. The V segment lost 5 bases and the J segment 0 bases; nucleotides outside the gene matches: 6. The CDR3 loop spans 15 amino acids. Clones were sequenced by immunoSEQ multiplex PCR, and TCRdb holds only the in-frame ones, with some missing. The profile shows about 590,000 clones, about 95% of them singletons. General study findings and limits: It was anticipated that sequencing depth would influence how many clonotypes donors shared. Against clonotypes common to all four donors, non-shared ones had lower generation probabilities. Roughly 5% was the fraction of naive CD4 clonotypes found shared across several donors.

This sequence originates from a woman in her twenties or thirties in good health. The chain recombines TRBV7-6 with TRBJ2-7, with TRBD1 identical over 8 bases. Sequenced: naive CD8+ T cells sorted from blood. The CDR3 DNA is TGTGCCAGCAGCCAGGGACAGGCACGCTCCTACGAGCAGTACTTC. It yields the protein CASSQGQARSYEQYF.